This TCR beta chain was found in a study of shared clonotypes between healthy human individuals. The assay was immunoSEQ multiplex PCR, and TCRdb's table has in-frame clones only and misses some. The data hold under 1,100,000 clones, with about 75% observed a single time. A note on this clone: The sample has other DNA sequences that encode this CDR3 too.

Trimming removed 4 bases at V and 0 bases at J, with 5 bases between. This CDR3 contains 12 residues. Looked up from germline, CDR1 is SGHRS and CDR2 is YFSETQ. Sequencing was performed on memory CD4+ T cells sorted from blood. Subset denoted: CD45RA-negative fraction. This clonotype originated in a man in his late teens or twenties in good health. This chain connects TRBV5-1 to TRBJ2-7; D call uncertain. CDR3 amino acids: CASSPDSYEQYF. Here the CDR3 DNA reads TGCGCCAGCAGCCCCGACTCCTACGAGCAGTACTTC.